The TCR beta chain described here comes from a study of vaccination and CD4 T cells after COVID-19. Cultured CD4+ T-cell DNA underwent Oncomine TCR Beta short-read sequencing. MiXCR, applied by TCRdb to the PCR reads, yields one record per CDR3 protein. The sample yields some 16,000 distinct CDR3 sequences, about 55% seen once. Treatment meaning: 10-day PBMC culture with coronavirus spike peptide pools or control peptides (ViraFEST assay). Positive SARS-CoV-2 PCR tests in convalescent patients dated from March to December 2020, pre-Alpha, Beta and Delta. Negative selection enriched CD4+ T cells from cultures at roughly 10 days. The germline V and J ends were trimmed by 5 bases and 1 base, with 11 bases remaining between them. This CDR3 is built from 14 residues. In germline, CDR1 is SGHTA, CDR2 FQGNSA. On this clonotype itself: Its antigen is not identified.

The specimen was CD4+ T cells from blood, cultured in vitro. The TCR sequence derives from a human donor who had recovered from COVID-19. V usage is TRBV7-2 and J usage is TRBJ1-1; D not resolved. The CDR3 sequence: CASSPIHRNTEAFF. The CDR3 DNA is TGTGCCAGCAGCCCTATACACAGGAACACTGAAGCTTTCTTT. The full variable domain, in which reference TRBV7-2 and TRBJ1-1 provide the parts outside the CDR3, is GAGVSQSPSNKVTEKGKDVELRCDPISGHTALYWYRQSLGQGLEFLIYFQGNSAPDKSGLPSDRFSAERTGGSVSTLTIQRTQQEDSAVYLCASSPIHRNTEAFFGQGTRLTVV.